This T cell receptor (beta chain) was sequenced in a study of OX40 agonist ivuxolimab in advanced cancers. Study in general: Patients got intravenous ivuxolimab at 0.01 to 10 mg/kg every 2 weeks. Around 40% of patients had received prior checkpoint inhibitor therapy.

This clone appeared once. V dropped 6 bases and J dropped 4; count of bases not matched to a gene: 9. Germline V gives CDR1 MNHNS, CDR2 SASEGT. This CDR3 region has 15 residues. Libraries were prepared by immunoSEQ multiplex PCR; TCRdb keeps only in-frame clonotypes and omits some of them. The sample shows 68,000 or so clones, 86% of them seen only once. This chain connects TRBV6-1 to TRBJ2-3; TRBD1 matches at 8 bases. Sequenced here: CD4+ or CD8+ T cells sorted from blood, sampled in a trial of the OX40 agonist ivuxolimab. The sequence was collected from an adult with an advanced solid tumor such as melanoma, head and neck, liver or kidney cancer. This CDR3 reads CASSPGQGIADTQYF. CDR3 coding DNA: TGTGCCAGCAGCCCCGGACAGGGCATTGCAGATACGCAGTATTTT.